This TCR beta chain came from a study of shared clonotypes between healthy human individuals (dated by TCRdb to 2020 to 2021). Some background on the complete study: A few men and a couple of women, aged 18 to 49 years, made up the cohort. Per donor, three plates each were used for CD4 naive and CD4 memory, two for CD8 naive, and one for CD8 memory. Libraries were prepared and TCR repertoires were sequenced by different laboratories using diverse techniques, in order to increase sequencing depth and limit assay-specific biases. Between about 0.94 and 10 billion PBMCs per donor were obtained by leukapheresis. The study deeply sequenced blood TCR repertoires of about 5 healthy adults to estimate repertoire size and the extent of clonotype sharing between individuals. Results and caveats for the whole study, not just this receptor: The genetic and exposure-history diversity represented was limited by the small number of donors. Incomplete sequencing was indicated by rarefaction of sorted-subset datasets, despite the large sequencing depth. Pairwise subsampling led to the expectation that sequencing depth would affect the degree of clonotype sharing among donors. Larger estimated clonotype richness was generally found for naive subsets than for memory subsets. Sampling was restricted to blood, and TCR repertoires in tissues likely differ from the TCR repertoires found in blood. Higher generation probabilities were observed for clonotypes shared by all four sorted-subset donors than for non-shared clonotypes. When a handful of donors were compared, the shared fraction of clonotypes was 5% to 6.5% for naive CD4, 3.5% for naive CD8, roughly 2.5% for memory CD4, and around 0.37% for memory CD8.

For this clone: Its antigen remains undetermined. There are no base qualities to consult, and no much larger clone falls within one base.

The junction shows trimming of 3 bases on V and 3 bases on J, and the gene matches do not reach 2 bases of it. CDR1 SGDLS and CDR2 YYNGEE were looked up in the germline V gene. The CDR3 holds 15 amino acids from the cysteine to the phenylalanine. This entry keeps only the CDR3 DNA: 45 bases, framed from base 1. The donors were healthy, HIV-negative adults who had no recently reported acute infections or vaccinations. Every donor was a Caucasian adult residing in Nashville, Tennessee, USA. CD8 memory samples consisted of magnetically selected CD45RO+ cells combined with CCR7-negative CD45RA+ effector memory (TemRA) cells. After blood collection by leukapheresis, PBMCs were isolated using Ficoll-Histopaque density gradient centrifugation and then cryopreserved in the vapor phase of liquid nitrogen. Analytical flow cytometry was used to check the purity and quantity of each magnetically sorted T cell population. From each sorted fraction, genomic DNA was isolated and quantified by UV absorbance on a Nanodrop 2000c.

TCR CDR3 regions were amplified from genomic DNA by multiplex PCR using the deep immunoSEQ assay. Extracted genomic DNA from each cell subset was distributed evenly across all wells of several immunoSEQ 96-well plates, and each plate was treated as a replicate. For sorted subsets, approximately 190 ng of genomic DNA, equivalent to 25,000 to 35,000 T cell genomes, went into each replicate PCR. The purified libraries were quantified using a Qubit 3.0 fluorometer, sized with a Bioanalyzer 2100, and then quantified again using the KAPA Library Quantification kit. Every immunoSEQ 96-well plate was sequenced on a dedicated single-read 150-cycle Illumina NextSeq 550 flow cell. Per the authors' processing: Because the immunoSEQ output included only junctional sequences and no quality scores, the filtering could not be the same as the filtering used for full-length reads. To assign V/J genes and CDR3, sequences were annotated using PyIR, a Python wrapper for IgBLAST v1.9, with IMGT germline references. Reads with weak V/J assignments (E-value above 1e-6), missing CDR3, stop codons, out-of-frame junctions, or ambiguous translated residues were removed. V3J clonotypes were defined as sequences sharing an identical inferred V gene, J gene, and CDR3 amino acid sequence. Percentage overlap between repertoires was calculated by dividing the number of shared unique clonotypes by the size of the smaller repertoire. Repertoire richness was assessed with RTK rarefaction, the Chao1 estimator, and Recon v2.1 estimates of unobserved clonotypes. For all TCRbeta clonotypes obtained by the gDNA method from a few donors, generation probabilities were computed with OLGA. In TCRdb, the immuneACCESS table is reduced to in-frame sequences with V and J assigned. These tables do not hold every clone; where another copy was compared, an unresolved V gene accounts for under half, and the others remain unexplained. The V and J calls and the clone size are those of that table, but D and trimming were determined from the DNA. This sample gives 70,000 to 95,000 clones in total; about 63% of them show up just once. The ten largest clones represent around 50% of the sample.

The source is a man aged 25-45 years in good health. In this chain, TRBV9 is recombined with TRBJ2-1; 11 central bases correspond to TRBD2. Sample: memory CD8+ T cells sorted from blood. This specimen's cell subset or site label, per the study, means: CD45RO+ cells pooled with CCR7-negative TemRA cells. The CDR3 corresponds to CASSGGTSGYNEQFF. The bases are TGTGCCAGCAGCGGGGGGACTAGCGGCTACAATGAGCAGTTCTTC.